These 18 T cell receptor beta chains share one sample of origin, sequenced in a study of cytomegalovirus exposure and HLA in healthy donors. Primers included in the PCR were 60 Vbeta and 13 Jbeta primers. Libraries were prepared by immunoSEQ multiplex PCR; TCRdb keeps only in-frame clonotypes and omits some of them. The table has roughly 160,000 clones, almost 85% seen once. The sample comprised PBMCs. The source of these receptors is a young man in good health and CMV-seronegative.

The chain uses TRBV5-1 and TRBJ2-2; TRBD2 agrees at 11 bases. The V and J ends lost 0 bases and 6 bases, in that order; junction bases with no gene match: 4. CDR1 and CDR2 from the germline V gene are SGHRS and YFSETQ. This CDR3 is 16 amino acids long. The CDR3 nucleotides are TGCGCCAGCAGCTTGGTAACTAGCGGGAGATCCGGGGAGCTGTTTTTT. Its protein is CASSLVTSGRSGELFF.

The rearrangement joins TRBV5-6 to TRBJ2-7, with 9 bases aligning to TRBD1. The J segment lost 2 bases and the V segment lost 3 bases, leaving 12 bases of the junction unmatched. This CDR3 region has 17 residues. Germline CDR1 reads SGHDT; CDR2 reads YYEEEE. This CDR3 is CASSSPRQGQGTYEQYF. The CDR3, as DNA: TGTGCCAGCAGCTCGCCAAGGCAGGGACAGGGTACCTACGAGCAGTACTTC.

CDR3 sequence: CASSQDLLWPGSDTQYF. The CDR3 DNA reads as TGTGCCAGCAGCCAAGATTTATTGTGGCCGGGGTCGGATACGCAGTATTTT. This chain uses TRBV14 with TRBJ2-3; maybe TRBD2 (5 bases). CDR1 SGHDN and CDR2 FVKESK come from the germline V gene. This CDR3 has 17 residues. With 0 bases removed from V and 6 bases from J, the gap between germline ends came to 19 bases.

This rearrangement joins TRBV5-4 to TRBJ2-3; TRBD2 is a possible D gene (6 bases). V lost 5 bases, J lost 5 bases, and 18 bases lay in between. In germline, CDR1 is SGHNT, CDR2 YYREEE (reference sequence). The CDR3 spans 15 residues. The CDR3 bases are TGTGCCAGCAGTTACGCTAGCGCGGGCGGAGATACGCAGTATTTT. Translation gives CASSYASAGGDTQYF.

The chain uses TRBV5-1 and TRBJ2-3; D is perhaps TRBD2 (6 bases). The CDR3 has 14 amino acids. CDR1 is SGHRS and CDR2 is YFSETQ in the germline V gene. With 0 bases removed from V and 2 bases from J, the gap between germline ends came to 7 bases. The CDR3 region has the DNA TGCGCCAGCAGCTTGGGGGGGGACACAGATACGCAGTATTTT. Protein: CASSLGGDTDTQYF.

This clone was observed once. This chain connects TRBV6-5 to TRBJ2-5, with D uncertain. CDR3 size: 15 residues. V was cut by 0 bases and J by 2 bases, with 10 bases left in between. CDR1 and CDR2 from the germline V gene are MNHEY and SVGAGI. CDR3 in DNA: TGTGCCAGCAGTTACTCCCCCTTGTCGCAAGAGACCCAGTACTTC. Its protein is CASSYSPLSQETQYF.

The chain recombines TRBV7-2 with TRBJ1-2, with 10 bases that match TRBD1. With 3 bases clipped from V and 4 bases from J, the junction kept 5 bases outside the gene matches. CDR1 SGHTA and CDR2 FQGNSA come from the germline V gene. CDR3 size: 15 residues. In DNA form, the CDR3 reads TGTGCCAGCAGCTTCGGACAGGGGGTATTCTATGGCTACACCTTC. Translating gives CASSFGQGVFYGYTF. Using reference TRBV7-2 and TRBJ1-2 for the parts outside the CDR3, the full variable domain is GAGVSQSPSNKVTEKGKDVELRCDPISGHTALYWYRQSLGQGLEFLIYFQGNSAPDKSGLPSDRFSAERTGGSVSTLTIQRTQQEDSAVYLCASSFGQGVFYGYTFGSGTRLTVV.

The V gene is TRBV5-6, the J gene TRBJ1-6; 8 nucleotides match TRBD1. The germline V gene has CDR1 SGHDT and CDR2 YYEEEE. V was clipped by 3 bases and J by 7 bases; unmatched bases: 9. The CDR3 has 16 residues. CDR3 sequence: CASSSTDRGANSPLHF. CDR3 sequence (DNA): TGTGCCAGCAGCTCCACAGACAGGGGAGCAAATTCACCCCTCCACTTT.

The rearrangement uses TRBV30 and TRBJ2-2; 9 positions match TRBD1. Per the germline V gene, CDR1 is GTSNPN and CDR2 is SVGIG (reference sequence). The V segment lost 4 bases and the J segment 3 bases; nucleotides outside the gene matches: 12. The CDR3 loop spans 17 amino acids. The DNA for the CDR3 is TGTGCCTGGACCCGGGGACAGGGTAATTTGCACACCGGGGAGCTGTTTTTT. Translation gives CAWTRGQGNLHTGELFF. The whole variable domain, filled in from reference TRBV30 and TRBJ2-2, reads SQTIHQWPATLVQPVGSPLSLECTVEGTSNPNLYWYRQAAGRGLQLLFYSVGIGQISSEVPQNLSASRPQDRQFILSSKKLLLSDSGFYLCAWTRGQGNLHTGELFFGEGSRLTVL.

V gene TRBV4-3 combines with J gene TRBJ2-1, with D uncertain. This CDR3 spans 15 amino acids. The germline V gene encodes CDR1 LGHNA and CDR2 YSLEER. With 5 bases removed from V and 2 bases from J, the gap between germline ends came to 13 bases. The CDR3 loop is CASSTRPLAYNEQFF. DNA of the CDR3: TGCGCCAGCAGCACCCGGCCCCTAGCCTACAATGAGCAGTTCTTC.

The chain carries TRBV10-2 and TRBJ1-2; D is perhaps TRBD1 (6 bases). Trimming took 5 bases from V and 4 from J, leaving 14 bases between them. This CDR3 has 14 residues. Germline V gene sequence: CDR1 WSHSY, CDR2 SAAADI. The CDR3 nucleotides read TGCGCCAGCAGTCACAGGGAGTTCGGCTATGGCTACACCTTC. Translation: CASSHREFGYGYTF.

Written as DNA, the CDR3 is TGCGCCAGCTCTAAGGACAGGGGATACACAGATACGCAGTATTTT. This sequence encodes CASSKDRGYTDTQYF. The chain couples TRBV10-1 to TRBJ2-3; 9 bases are a match to TRBD1. Germline V gene data show CDR1 as WNHNN and CDR2 as SYGVQD (reference sequence). The length of the CDR3 is 15 residues. Trimming took 8 bases from V and 2 from J; bases not matched to a gene: 8.

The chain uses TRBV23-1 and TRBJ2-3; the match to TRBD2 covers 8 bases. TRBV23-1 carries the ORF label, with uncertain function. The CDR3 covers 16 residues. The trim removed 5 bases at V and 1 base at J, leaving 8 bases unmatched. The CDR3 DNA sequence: TGCGCCAGCAGTGGGGATAGCGGGGCTGGCACAGATACGCAGTATTTT. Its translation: CASSGDSGAGTDTQYF.

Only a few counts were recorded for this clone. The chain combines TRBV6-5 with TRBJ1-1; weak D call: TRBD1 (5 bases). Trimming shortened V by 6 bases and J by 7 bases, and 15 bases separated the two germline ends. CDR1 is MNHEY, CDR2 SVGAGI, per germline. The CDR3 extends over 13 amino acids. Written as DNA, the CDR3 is TGTGCCAGCAGCCCAACTCGACAGCGTGAAGCTTTCTTT. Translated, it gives CASSPTRQREAFF.

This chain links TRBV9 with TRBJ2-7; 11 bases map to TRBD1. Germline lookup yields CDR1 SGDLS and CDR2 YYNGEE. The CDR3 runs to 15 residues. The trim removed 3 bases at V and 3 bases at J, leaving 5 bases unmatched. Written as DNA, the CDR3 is TGTGCCAGCAGCGCCGGCGGGACAGGGGGCTACGAGCAGTACTTC. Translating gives CASSAGGTGGYEQYF.

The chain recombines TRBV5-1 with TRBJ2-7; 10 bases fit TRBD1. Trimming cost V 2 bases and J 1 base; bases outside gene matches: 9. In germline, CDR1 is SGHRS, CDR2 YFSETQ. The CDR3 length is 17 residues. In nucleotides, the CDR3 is TGCGCCAGCAGCTTCACTTGGGACAGGGGTCGATCCTACGAGCAGTACTTC. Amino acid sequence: CASSFTWDRGRSYEQYF.

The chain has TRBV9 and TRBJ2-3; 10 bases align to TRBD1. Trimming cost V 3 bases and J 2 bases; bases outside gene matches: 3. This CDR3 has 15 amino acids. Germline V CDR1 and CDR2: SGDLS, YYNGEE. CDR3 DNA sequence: TGTGCCAGCAGCGCCGGGACAGGGGTCACAGATACGCAGTATTTT. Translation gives CASSAGTGVTDTQYF. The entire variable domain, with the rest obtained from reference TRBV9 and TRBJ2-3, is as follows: DSGVTQTPKHLITATGQRVTLRCSPRSGDLSVYWYQQSLDQGLQFLIQYYNGEERAKGNILERFSAQQFPDLHSELNLSSLELGDSALYFCASSAGTGVTDTQYFGPGTRLTVL.

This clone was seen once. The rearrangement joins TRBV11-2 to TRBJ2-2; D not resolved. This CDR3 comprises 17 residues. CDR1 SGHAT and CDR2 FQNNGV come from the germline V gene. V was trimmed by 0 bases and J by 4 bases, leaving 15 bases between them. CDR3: CASSLEVSWQATGELFF. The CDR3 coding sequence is TGTGCCAGCAGCTTAGAAGTCTCCTGGCAGGCCACCGGGGAGCTGTTTTTT.